Presented here are 20 T cell receptor beta chains from one specimen sequenced in a study of CD8+CD57+ T cells in acquired aplastic anemia. TCR beta VDJ and CDR3 profiles were obtained from a genomic DNA template. In TCRdb, the reads were re-called with MiXCR into one record per CDR3 protein. This sample yields roughly 250,000 distinct CDR3 sequences, of which 70% to 85% are seen a single time; 42% belongs to the top ten. Individuals selected for sequencing had exhibited CD8+CD57+ cell expansion on flow cytometry. Sequencing was carried out using sorted CD4+, CD8+, or CD8+CD57+ T cells (not recorded which) from PBMCs. The origin of the receptors is a human donor with aplastic anemia.

The chain couples TRBV15 to TRBJ2-7, with D unresolved. From germline, CDR1 is LNHNV and CDR2 YYDKDF (reference sequence). Trimming took off 5 bases at V and 8 bases at J, with 19 bases between the two ends. The CDR3 extends over 14 amino acids. The CDR3 reads CATSAGTAEDKQYF. DNA of the CDR3: TGTGCCACCAGCGCAGGAACCGCGGAAGACAAGCAGTACTTC. The full variable domain, rest sourced from reference TRBV15 and TRBJ2-7, is DAMVIQNPRYQVTQFGKPVTLSCSQTLNHNVMYWYQQKSSQAPKLLFHYYDKDFNNEADTPDNFQSRRPNTSFCFLDIRSPGLGDTAMYLCATSAGTAEDKQYFGPGTRLTVT.

The gene calls are TRBV6-5 and TRBJ2-3; D might be TRBD1 (5 bases). Trimming took 4 bases from V and 11 from J, leaving 19 bases between them. Germline V gene lookup returns CDR1 MNHEY and CDR2 SVGAGI. This CDR3 has 14 residues. The CDR3 loop is CASSCVQGNYEQYF. The CDR3 DNA reads as TGTGCCAGCAGTTGCGTGCAGGGTAACTACGAGCAGTATTTT.

The genes are TRBV6-5 and TRBJ1-1, with 8 bases lining up with TRBD1. Germline V lookup: CDR1 MNHEY, CDR2 SVGAGI. The CDR3 length is 12 residues. V gave up 6 bases and J gave up 5 bases; unmatched junction bases: 2. Here the CDR3 DNA reads TGTGCCAGCAGCCAGGGGGCAACTGAAGCTTTCTTT. Translation gives CASSQGATEAFF.

The CDR3 bases are TGTGCCAGCAGCTTGACGGGGGGCGCCGACGATGGCTACGTCCTGACTTTC. Translation gives CASSLTGGADDGYVLTF. The V and J genes are TRBV7-2 and TRBJ2-6; D possibly corresponds to TRBD2 (7 bases). Germline V gene lookup returns CDR1 SGHTA and CDR2 FQGNSA. Trimming stripped 3 bases from V and 11 bases from J, with 23 bases between. This CDR3 comprises 17 residues.

As concerns this clonotype: One end of the junction is discordant with germline, which a read error may explain. The genes are TRBV2 and TRBJ1-5; unclear D gene. CDR1 is SNHLY and CDR2 is FYNNEI in the germline V gene. This CDR3 has 14 residues. The CDR3 sequence: CASSDGWSNEPQHF. DNA of the CDR3: TGTGCCAGCAGTGATGGCTGGAGCAATGAGCCCCAGCATTTT.

A word on this clonotype: One end of the junction does not line up with germline, which may come from a read error. The chain employs TRBV7-9 and TRBJ2-3, with D tentatively TRBD2 (5 bases). The CDR3 sequence is 12 residues long. The germline gives CDR1 SEHNR, CDR2 FQNEAQ (reference sequence). The CDR3 nucleotides are TGTGCCAGCGGGAGAGGTCACAATGAGCAGCTCTTC. Its translation is CASGRGHNEQLF.

V is TRBV29-1 and J is TRBJ2-1, with D unclear. Germline assignment: CDR1 SQVTM and CDR2 ANQGSEA. The CDR3 runs 12 residues. Between the trimmed V and J ends, which lost 6 bases and 10 bases, there was a span of 16 bases. The CDR3 DNA reads TGCAGCGTGGCCTTGGGCAATAGAGAGCAGTTCTTC. It specifies CSVALGNREQFF.

For this clonotype: The conserved final phenylalanine or tryptophan is absent from the CDR3, which likely points to a read error. The DNA is omitted, as the CDR3 cannot be located on it reliably, and the CDR3 follows TCRdb's listing. The chain joins TRBV7-8 to TRBJ2-3; TRBD2 reflects the table's D call only, with no check against the DNA. The CDR3 contains 13 residues when both ends are counted. Looked up from germline, CDR1 is SGHVS and CDR2 is FQNEAQ. The CDR3 is CASGFSGGAETHY.

This clonotype appeared a single time. The CDR3 region is CASNLRTGSVYGYTF. Here the CDR3 DNA reads TGTGCCAGTAATCTAAGGACAGGGTCGGTCTATGGCTACACCTTC. The chain uses TRBV19 and TRBJ1-2; the match to TRBD1 covers 8 bases. Germline V gene lookup returns CDR1 LNHDA and CDR2 SQIVND (reference sequence). The CDR3 length is 15 residues. J gave up 4 bases and V 7 bases, and 11 bases lay outside the gene matches.

As regards this clonotype: The junction and the germline gene differ at one end; a read error may be behind it. V is TRBV7-7 and J is TRBJ1-2, with TRBD1 matching 7 bases. This CDR3 has 16 residues. The germline CDR1 and CDR2 sequences are SSHAT and FNYEAQ (reference sequence). For the CDR3, the DNA is TGTGCTAGCAGCTTAGGACCGGGACAGCGCGCTGGAAACTACACCTTC. Protein sequence: CASSLGPGQRAGNYTF.

The gene calls are TRBV7-2 and TRBJ2-7; TRBD1 matches 9 bases. CDR1 SGHTA and CDR2 FQGNSA come from the germline V gene. The CDR3 has 16 residues. V gave up 3 bases and J gave up 3 bases; unmatched junction bases: 9. Here the CDR3 DNA reads TGTGCCAGCAGCTTTAGCTTACCGGGACAGGGCTACGAGCAGTACTTC. This translates into CASSFSLPGQGYEQYF.

The rearrangement uses TRBV20-1 and TRBJ2-1; maybe TRBD2 (5 bases). Germline V gene sequence: CDR1 DFQATT, CDR2 SNEGSKA (reference sequence). V was shortened by 3 bases and J by 1 base, with 13 bases between the two germline ends. The CDR3 is 15 residues long. CDR3 bases: TGCAGTGCTAGGGCGGAGGTTACTTCCTACAATGAGCAGTTCTTC. Translation: CSARAEVTSYNEQFF.

The V gene is TRBV7-9, the J gene TRBJ2-3, with TRBD2 as a possible D gene (6 bases). V was trimmed by 8 bases and J by 11 bases, leaving 20 bases between them. This CDR3 comprises 13 residues. CDR1 and CDR2 from the germline V gene are SEHNR and FQNEAQ (reference sequence). The CDR3 DNA sequence: TGTGCCAGCGGGGGAGGCGTAGCGGCTGAGCAGTATTTT. This sequence encodes CASGGGVAAEQYF.

This clonotype turned up a few times. Compared with germline, one end of the junction differs, possibly owing to a read error. The V and J genes are TRBV15 and TRBJ2-3, with D maybe TRBD2 (6 bases). Germline CDR1 LNHNV, CDR2 YYDKDF (reference sequence). The CDR3 runs to 14 residues. The CDR3 nucleotides read TGTGCCAGCAGCTTAGGCAGCGGGCAAGATACCCAGTACTTT. It is translated as CASSLGSGQDTQYF.

This clonotype was counted a few times. This chain's CDR3 is CASSFGPNTEAFF. In nucleotides, the CDR3 is TGTGCCAGCAGCTTTGGGCCTAACACTGAAGCTTTCTTT. The rearrangement links TRBV7-6 to TRBJ1-1; D ambiguous. The V gene's germline CDR1 is SGHVS and CDR2 FNYEAQ. V lost 3 bases to trimming and J lost 2 bases, with 7 bases between them. There are 13 residues in the CDR3.

This clonotype was picked up a small number of times. Being one base from a much bigger clone, this may be a read error. The chain links TRBV7-2 to TRBJ2-3, with TRBD2 matching 7 bases. The germline CDR1 and CDR2 sequences are SGHTA and FQGNSA. The CDR3 covers 14 residues. CDR3: CASSLTGGSGDTQF. DNA of the CDR3: TGTGCCAGCAGCTTGACTGGCGGGAGCGGAGATACGCAGTTT.

The gene calls are TRBV2 and TRBJ2-7; no reliable D call. CDR1 SNHLY and CDR2 FYNNEI come from the germline V gene. CDR3 length: 13 amino acids. The ends were cut back, 4 bases at V and 3 bases at J, with 10 bases in the middle. The DNA for the CDR3 is TGTGCCAGCAGTGCGGCCGCCAACTACGAGCAGTACGTC. This codes for CASSAAANYEQYV.

This clonotype was picked up a small number of times. The chain has TRBV7-9 and TRBJ2-5; no definite D call. This CDR3 has 19 residues. Looked up from germline, CDR1 is SEHNR and CDR2 is FQNEAQ (reference sequence). V dropped 1 base and J dropped 5 bases, with 26 bases sitting between them. CDR3 residues: CASSLDRVSWGADRETQYF. The CDR3 DNA follows: TGTGCCAGCAGCTTAGATAGAGTCTCTTGGGGTGCGGATCGGGAGACCCAGTACTTC.

The V gene is TRBV5-8, the J gene TRBJ2-7; D is uncertain. CDR1 is SGHTS, CDR2 YDEGEE, per germline. The CDR3 totals 14 residues. The V gene lost 2 bases and the J gene lost 2 bases, with 11 bases spanning the gap. In DNA, the CDR3 is TGTGCCAGCAGCTTCACAAGCTCGGCCTACGAGCAGTACGTC. Its translation: CASSFTSSAYEQYV.

This clonotype was detected only a few times. The gene calls are TRBV11-3 and TRBJ1-1, with TRBD1 matching over 7 bases. Germline V lookup: CDR1 SGHNT, CDR2 YENEEA. CDR3 length: 16 amino acids. V gave up 0 bases and J gave up 6 bases; unmatched junction bases: 10. The CDR3: CASSLDLTGTGPEAFF. The CDR3 nucleotides are TGTGCCAGCAGCTTAGATCTGACAGGGACGGGGCCTGAAGCTTTCTTT.